This is a list of T cell receptor beta chains from one sample in a study of T cells in Graves' hyperthyroidism and ophthalmopathy. One entry per CDR3 protein results from TCRdb running MiXCR on the multiplex PCR reads. The sample consists of about 840,000 distinct CDR3 sequences, roughly 40% of them appearing once. Sequencing was done on a sample of blood. The receptors derive from a man in his late teens or twenties with Graves' hyperthyroidism. The CDR3 runs from the conserved cysteine through the conserved F or W. D genes are given only for firm matches. Size is stated for part of the rows, as once, few or many counts, or as a class when the clone is expanded.

V: TRBV7-2; J: TRBJ2-5; size: .; D: .; CDR3: CASSPGRGTEQETQYF; DNA: TGTGCCAGCAGCCCAGGCCGCGGGACAGAACAAGAGACCCAGTACTTC
V: TRBV6-6; J: TRBJ2-5; size: .; D: TRBD2; CDR3: CASSGWTSGQETQYF; DNA: TGTGCCAGCAGTGGCTGGACTAGCGGCCAAGAGACCCAGTACTTC
V: TRBV9; J: TRBJ2-5; size: .; D: TRBD2; CDR3: CASSVGGLEETQYF; DNA: TGTGCCAGCAGCGTAGGGGGACTAGAAGAGACCCAGTACTTC
V: TRBV20-1; J: TRBJ2-7; size: .; D: .; CDR3: CSARALAPEQYF; DNA: TGCAGTGCTAGAGCACTAGCACCCGAGCAGTACTTC
V: TRBV7-9; J: TRBJ1-1; size: many; D: TRBD1; CDR3: CASSSSGDSEAFF; DNA: TGTGCCAGCAGCTCCTCAGGGGACAGTGAAGCTTTCTTT
V: TRBV7-2; J: TRBJ2-5; size: .; D: .; CDR3: CASRKNRWTGRPPRLETQYF; DNA: TGTGCGAGCAGAAAGAACAGATGGACGGGGCGCCCCCCAAGATTGGAGACCCAGTACTTC
V: TRBV20-1; J: TRBJ1-2; size: .; D: .; CDR3: CSAIQTANYGYTF; DNA: TGCAGTGCCATTCAGACAGCTAACTATGGCTACACCTTC
V: TRBV4-1; J: TRBJ2-7; size: .; D: TRBD2; CDR3: CASSSQTSSNEQYF; DNA: TGTGCCAGCAGCTCCCAGACTAGCTCAAACGAGCAGTACTTC
V: TRBV9; J: TRBJ2-3; size: many; D: .; CDR3: CASSVGEDTQYF; DNA: TGTGCCAGCAGCGTAGGAGAGGATACGCAGTATTTT
V: TRBV29-1; J: TRBJ1-1; size: many; D: TRBD1; CDR3: CSVVTGGREAFF; DNA: TGCAGCGTTGTTACAGGGGGGAGAGAAGCTTTCTTT
V: TRBV7-3; J: TRBJ2-2; size: many; D: .; CDR3: CASTASVNTGELFF; DNA: TGTGCCAGCACTGCTAGCGTGAACACCGGGGAGCTGTTTTTT
V: TRBV11-2; J: TRBJ1-1; size: few; D: TRBD1; CDR3: CASSRGTGRGKGEAFF; DNA: TGTGCCAGCAGCCGGGGGACAGGGAGGGGGAAAGGTGAAGCTTTCTTT